Presented here are 32 T cell receptor beta chains from one specimen sequenced in a study of blood T cell repertoires in COVID-19. Some clones are missing from TCRdb's copy, which holds only in-frame ones; the method was immunoSEQ multiplex PCR. The sample gives fewer than 300,000 clones, 86% of which show up once; 9.5% to 15% is in the top ten. What was sequenced was peripheral blood. Receptors were obtained from a woman aged 30 to 39 with COVID-19, enrolled during active disease.

The chain uses TRBV5-1 and TRBJ2-2, with D possibly being TRBD2 (6 bases). The CDR3 length is 15 residues. Deletions cut 0 bases from V and 6 bases from J, with 12 bases between. Germline lookup yields CDR1 SGHRS and CDR2 YFSETQ. The CDR3 nucleotides are TGCGCCAGCAGCTTGGGGGAGGCGGTCGCCGGGGAGCTGTTTTTT. This sequence encodes CASSLGEAVAGELFF.

The genes are TRBV2 and TRBJ2-7, with a possible D match to TRBD1 (5 bases). This CDR3 is 12 amino acids long. The germline CDR1 and CDR2 sequences are SNHLY and FYNNEI. Trimming took 6 bases from V and 3 from J, leaving 9 bases between them. The CDR3: CASSPDNYEQYF. Here the CDR3 DNA reads TGTGCCAGCAGCCCGGACAACTACGAGCAGTACTTC.

This sequence joins TRBV28 and TRBJ2-5; D may be TRBD2 (6 bases). Trimming took off 6 bases at V and 2 bases at J, with 16 bases between the two ends. This CDR3 spans 15 amino acids. CDR1 and CDR2 from the germline V gene are MDHEN and SYDVKM. The CDR3 protein is CASSELAVVQETQYF. As DNA, the CDR3 is TGTGCCAGCAGCGAACTAGCAGTGGTACAAGAGACCCAGTACTTC.

The chain combines TRBV27 with TRBJ1-2; 7 bases are a match to TRBD1. Unmatched junction bases numbered 13, after V lost 4 bases and J lost 11 bases. The CDR3 has 14 amino acids. Looked up from germline, CDR1 is MNHEY and CDR2 is SMNVEV (reference sequence). CDR3 loop: CASSYYYRDSQYTF. CDR3 coding DNA: TGTGCCAGCAGTTACTATTACCGGGACAGCCAGTACACCTTC.

The chain couples TRBV9 to TRBJ2-3; D possibly corresponds to TRBD2 (5 bases). CDR1 SGDLS and CDR2 YYNGEE come from the germline V gene. V was trimmed by 0 bases and J by 10 bases, leaving 12 bases between them. The CDR3 covers 13 residues. Here the CDR3 reads CASSVGPLEAQYF. CDR3 sequence (DNA): TGTGCCAGCAGCGTAGGGCCCTTGGAGGCGCAGTATTTT.

This clone appeared a single time. The V call is TRBV7-9, the J call TRBJ2-1; perhaps TRBD2 as D (6 bases). The V and J ends lost 5 bases and 8 bases respectively, with 16 bases between them. This CDR3 contains 14 residues. Germline lookup yields CDR1 SEHNR and CDR2 FQNEAQ (reference sequence). The CDR3 sequence is CASSPRQSGDEQFF. The CDR3 nucleotides are TGTGCCAGCAGCCCGAGACAGTCGGGGGATGAGCAGTTCTTC.

The J gene is TRBJ2-3, the V gene TRBV2; no clear D. This CDR3 comprises 12 residues. Trimming cost V 7 bases and J 6 bases, with 11 bases left between them. Germline lookup yields CDR1 SNHLY and CDR2 FYNNEI. The CDR3 protein is CASTSVVDTQYF. DNA for the CDR3: TGTGCCAGCACGTCGGTTGTCGATACGCAGTATTTT.

The chain carries TRBV7-9 and TRBJ1-4; no clear D. CDR1 SEHNR and CDR2 FQNEAQ come from the germline V gene (reference sequence). Trimming stripped 5 bases from V and 5 bases from J, with 3 bases between. The CDR3 has 11 residues. The CDR3 DNA reads as TGTGCCAGCAGCCTAAATGAAAAACTGTTTTTT. Protein product: CASSLNEKLFF.

The chain joins TRBV4-1 to TRBJ1-1; D is unresolved. Germline values: CDR1 MGHRA, CDR2 YSYEKL. With 0 bases removed from V and 0 bases from J, the gap between germline ends came to 11 bases. The CDR3 is 16 amino acids. This CDR3 is CASSQDLYTMNTEAFF. DNA of the CDR3: TGCGCCAGCAGCCAAGATCTTTACACAATGAACACTGAAGCTTTCTTT.

The rearrangement joins TRBV5-1 to TRBJ2-3, with 7 bases fitting TRBD2. Germline CDR1 reads SGHRS; CDR2 reads YFSETQ. CDR3 size: 14 residues. J gave up 4 bases and V 3 bases, and 5 bases lay outside the gene matches. CDR3 sequence (DNA): TGCGCCAGCAGCTCGACTAGCCTGGCAGATACGCAGTATTTT. Translated: CASSSTSLADTQYF.

This chain connects TRBV10-3 to TRBJ2-6, with a weak D call TRBD1 (6 bases). The CDR3 spans 15 residues. V was clipped by 5 bases and J by 0 bases, with 8 bases between them. Germline-derived CDR1 and CDR2 are ENHRY and SYGVKD. CDR3 loop: CAISSQGSGANVLTF. The CDR3 bases are TGTGCCATCAGTTCACAGGGCTCTGGGGCCAACGTCCTGACTTTC.

The chain recombines TRBV14 with TRBJ2-5; 8 bases map to TRBD2. Trimming at V came to 4 bases and at J to 2 bases, leaving 9 bases not matched to a gene. Germline lookup yields CDR1 SGHDN and CDR2 FVKESK. This CDR3 is built from 16 residues. CDR3 amino acids: CASSLRGGVVQETQYF. The CDR3, as DNA: TGTGCCAGCAGCCTCCGGGGGGGGGTCGTTCAAGAGACCCAGTACTTC.

The V and J genes are TRBV4-1 and TRBJ1-2; a possible D gene is TRBD1 (5 bases). Trimming cost V 3 bases and J 4 bases, with 15 bases left between them. The CDR3 consists of 15 residues. CDR1 is MGHRA, CDR2 YSYEKL, per germline. This CDR3 is CASSQEWGRGYGYTF. The CDR3 bases are TGCGCCAGCAGCCAGGAATGGGGCCGTGGCTATGGCTACACCTTC.

The gene calls are TRBV10-3 and TRBJ1-4; D perhaps matches TRBD1 (5 bases). The CDR3 sequence is 14 residues long. Deletions cut 4 bases from V and 7 bases from J, with 13 bases between. Germline V gene lookup returns CDR1 ENHRY and CDR2 SYGVKD. The CDR3 spells CAISGSGYREKLFF. The CDR3 coding sequence is TGTGCCATCAGTGGCTCAGGGTACCGTGAAAAACTGTTTTTT.

V is TRBV9 and J is TRBJ2-7, with D hard to call. The CDR3 sequence is 19 residues long. CDR1 is SGDLS and CDR2 is YYNGEE in the germline V gene. V was clipped by 0 bases and J by 0 bases, with 22 bases between them. Here the CDR3 reads CASSVGFSLSPVGSYEQYF. CDR3 sequence (DNA): TGTGCCAGCAGCGTAGGTTTTAGCCTCTCCCCAGTAGGCTCCTACGAGCAGTACTTC.

The V and J genes are TRBV4-1 and TRBJ2-3, with 10 bases lining up with TRBD2. CDR1 and CDR2 from the germline V gene are MGHRA and YSYEKL. CDR3 length equals 17 residues. J was trimmed by 5 bases and V by 0 bases; bases with no gene match: 8. The CDR3 here is CASSQERAGGRGDTQYF. In DNA form, the CDR3 reads TGCGCCAGCAGCCAAGAGCGAGCGGGGGGGCGGGGAGATACGCAGTATTTT.

The CDR3 region is CASSEMDSDTQYF. CDR3 sequence (DNA): TGCGCCAGCAGTGAGATGGACTCAGATACGCAGTATTTT. The chain has TRBV10-2 and TRBJ2-3, with a possible D match to TRBD2 (5 bases). V lost 2 bases and J 4 bases, leaving 7 bases between the germline ends. From germline, CDR1 is WSHSY and CDR2 SAAADI. This CDR3 is built from 13 residues.

The V gene is TRBV10-3, the J gene TRBJ1-6; D not certain. Deletions cut 7 bases from V and 0 bases from J, with 16 bases between. Germline V gene lookup returns CDR1 ENHRY and CDR2 SYGVKD. The CDR3 length is 17 residues. CDR3 in DNA: TGTGCCATCAACGCGGACGGGGAGAGCTCCTATAATTCACCCCTCCACTTT. It translates to CAINADGESSYNSPLHF.

This rearrangement joins TRBV10-1 to TRBJ2-7, with TRBD2 as a possible D gene (6 bases). Trimming pared 4 bases from V and 6 bases from J, leaving 10 bases between. Germline V lookup: CDR1 WNHNN, CDR2 SYGVQD (reference sequence). The CDR3 is 12 amino acids. The CDR3 coding sequence is TGCGCCAGCAGTGGGGAGGTAGGCGAGCAGTACTTC. Translating it yields CASSGEVGEQYF.

V is TRBV10-2 and J is TRBJ2-3, with D possibly TRBD2 on 5 matching bases. The V end was cut by 8 bases, the J end by 6 bases, with 21 bases between. This CDR3 comprises 15 residues. Germline CDR1 and CDR2: WSHSY and SAAADI. CDR3 sequence reads: CASSETISWEDTQYF. The CDR3 nucleotides are TGCGCCAGCTCCGAGACCATCTCTTGGGAGGATACGCAGTATTTT.

The chain couples TRBV6-5 to TRBJ2-1; 7 bases agree with TRBD2. The germline gives CDR1 MNHEY, CDR2 SVGAGI. This CDR3 region has 15 residues. V was clipped by 2 bases and J by 7 bases; unmatched bases: 8. This chain's CDR3 is CASSYSPAGSNEQFF. The CDR3 nucleotides read TGTGCCAGCAGTTACAGCCCAGCGGGGAGTAATGAGCAGTTCTTC.

CDR3 DNA sequence: TGTGCCAGTAGCCCCAAGAGCGGGTCAACCTACGAGCAGTACTTC. Amino acid sequence: CASSPKSGSTYEQYF. The genes are TRBV19 and TRBJ2-7, with D tentatively TRBD2 (6 bases). V lost 6 bases and J lost 2, with 17 bases in between. The germline gives CDR1 LNHDA, CDR2 SQIVND (reference sequence). CDR3 length: 15 amino acids.

The rearrangement uses TRBV7-9 and TRBJ1-4; 9 bases line up with TRBD1. Germline trimming cut 5 bases from V and 6 bases from J; bases unmatched to any gene: 7. CDR3 length equals 15 residues. Germline CDR1 is SEHNR and CDR2 is FQNEAQ (reference sequence). For the CDR3, the DNA is TGTGCCAGCAGCCAACAGGGGGCATCGGATGAAAAACTGTTTTTT. This gives the protein CASSQQGASDEKLFF. Using reference TRBV7-9 and TRBJ1-4 for the parts outside the CDR3, the full variable domain is DTGVSQNPRHKITKRGQNVTFRCDPISEHNRLYWYRQTLGQGPEFLTYFQNEAQLEKSRLLSDRFSAERPKGSFSTLEIQRTEQGDSAMYLCASSQQGASDEKLFFGSGTQLSVL.

The rearrangement uses TRBV12-3 or TRBV12-4 and TRBJ2-5, with D possibly matching TRBD1 (6 bases). V dropped 6 bases and J dropped 4 bases, with 9 bases sitting between them. This CDR3 comprises 12 residues. The CDR3 loop reads CASRGAGETQYF. In nucleotides, the CDR3 is TGTGCCAGCAGGGGGGCCGGAGAGACCCAGTACTTC.

Only one count was recorded for this clone. The chain carries TRBV3-1 (or the pseudogene TRBV3-2) and TRBJ2-3; D might be TRBD2 (7 bases). V was clipped by 8 bases and J by 5 bases, with 20 bases between them. In germline, CDR1 is LGHDT, CDR2 YNNKEL (reference sequence). The CDR3 is made up of 15 amino acids. The CDR3 loop reads CASSLLGGARDTQYF. The CDR3 nucleotides are TGTGCCAGCTCCCTTTTGGGGGGGGCCCGAGATACGCAGTATTTT.

V gene TRBV24-1 combines with J gene TRBJ2-2; maybe TRBD1 (6 bases). CDR1 is KGHDR, CDR2 SFDVKD, per germline. The CDR3 runs to 15 residues. V dropped 4 bases and J dropped 7 bases, with 15 bases sitting between them. The CDR3 protein is CATSDQPTGYGELFF. In DNA form, the CDR3 reads TGTGCCACCAGTGACCAACCCACAGGGTACGGGGAGCTGTTTTTT.

The chain joins TRBV30 to TRBJ2-3, with 9 bases fitting TRBD2. This CDR3 contains 17 residues. Looked up from germline, CDR1 is GTSNPN and CDR2 is SVGIG (reference sequence). The V segment lost 2 bases and the J segment 6 bases; nucleotides outside the gene matches: 15. CDR3 coding DNA: TGTGCCTGGAGTTTCTCAGCCGGGACTAGCCCTCAGGATACGCAGTATTTT. Its translation: CAWSFSAGTSPQDTQYF.

This chain connects TRBV10-3 to TRBJ2-1, with 8 positions matching TRBD2. Unmatched junction bases numbered 10, after V lost 4 bases and J lost 2 bases. Germline V CDR1 and CDR2: ENHRY, SYGVKD. The length of the CDR3 is 17 residues. In DNA, the CDR3 is TGTGCCATCAGTGGAAACCTCCCGGGACTAGCCTACAATGAGCAGTTCTTC. This codes for CAISGNLPGLAYNEQFF.

The rearrangement joins TRBV7-8 to TRBJ2-3, with 11 nucleotides matching TRBD2. Trimming at V came to 5 bases and at J to 0 bases, leaving 7 bases not matched to a gene. This CDR3 is built from 17 residues. Germline CDR1 is SGHVS and CDR2 is FQNEAQ. DNA for the CDR3: TGTGCCAGCAGCCCTTCGACTAGCGGGACTAGCACAGATACGCAGTATTTT. Amino acids: CASSPSTSGTSTDTQYF.

This clone was detected a few times. The rearrangement uses TRBV11-2 and TRBJ2-7; 8 positions agree with TRBD1. Germline CDR1 SGHAT, CDR2 FQNNGV. This CDR3 comprises 16 residues. Trimming cost V 0 bases and J 5 bases; bases outside gene matches: 9. The CDR3 spells CASSLDSRTGLHEQYF. The CDR3 nucleotides read TGTGCCAGCAGCTTAGATTCACGGACAGGGCTCCACGAGCAGTACTTC.

This chain connects TRBV7-9 to TRBJ2-7; D gene unclear. CDR1 SEHNR and CDR2 FQNEAQ come from the germline V gene (reference sequence). The CDR3 has 14 residues. The germline V and J ends were trimmed by 5 bases and 2 bases, with 13 bases remaining between them. The chain's CDR3 is CASSPATYPYEQYF. The CDR3 DNA sequence: TGTGCCAGCAGCCCTGCCACCTACCCCTACGAGCAGTACTTC.

The chain combines TRBV19 with TRBJ2-7, with 9 bases lining up with TRBD1. Trimming removed 4 bases from V and 0 bases from J; junction bases left unmatched: 10. Germline assignment: CDR1 LNHDA and CDR2 SQIVND (reference sequence). This CDR3 region has 17 residues. For the CDR3, the DNA is TGTGCCAGTAGTAACCTCCTTGGACAGGGGCGCTCCTACGAGCAGTACTTC. This translates into CASSNLLGQGRSYEQYF.